These T cell receptor beta chains were read from a single sample in a study of technical replicates of blood from a handful of donors. Sequencing used immunoSEQ multiplex PCR; TCRdb keeps in-frame clones, though not all of them. This table holds under 95,000 clones, 91% found once. The sample was T cells isolated from PBMCs. The source of these receptors is a human donor in good health. Some clones in this sample may be carry-over from other donors' samples. CDR3s include the opening cysteine and the closing phenylalanine or tryptophan. A D gene is named only where the DNA matches it firmly. Clone size appears in some rows only: once, few, many, or a class for an expanded clone.

d_gene: -; v_gene: TRBV9; j_gene: TRBJ1-2; abundance: -; CDR3nt: TGTGCCAGCAGCCACCAGGGGACAAAGAACCATTATGGCTACACCTTC; CDR3aa: CASSHQGTKNHYGYTF
d_gene: -; v_gene: TRBV28; j_gene: TRBJ1-1; abundance: -; CDR3nt: TGTGCCAGCAGTCCGGGGGGCAGCCCTCGGACTGAAGCTTTCTTT; CDR3aa: CASSPGGSPRTEAFF
d_gene: TRBD1; v_gene: TRBV10-1; j_gene: TRBJ2-2; abundance: -; CDR3nt: TGCGCCAGCCCACAGGGGTCTCGGGGCGGGGAGCTGTTTTTT; CDR3aa: CASPQGSRGGELFF
d_gene: -; v_gene: TRBV27; j_gene: TRBJ2-7; abundance: -; CDR3nt: TGTGCCAGCAGTTCCTTCCCGCCCCCGGGCTACGAGCAGTACTTC; CDR3aa: CASSSFPPPGYEQYF
d_gene: TRBD2; v_gene: TRBV5-1; j_gene: TRBJ2-5; abundance: -; CDR3nt: TGCGCCAGCAGCTTGGAGCGGGATTCGGGAGCCCAGTACTTC; CDR3aa: CASSLERDSGAQYF
d_gene: -; v_gene: TRBV7-7; j_gene: TRBJ2-7; abundance: -; CDR3nt: TGTGCCAGCAGCTTGGATGACAGATACGAGCAGTACTTC; CDR3aa: CASSLDDRYEQYF
d_gene: -; v_gene: TRBV28; j_gene: TRBJ2-7; abundance: -; CDR3nt: TGTGCCAGCAGTCTAGCGACAGATTCCTCCTACGAGCAGTACTTC; CDR3aa: CASSLATDSSYEQYF
d_gene: TRBD1; v_gene: TRBV28; j_gene: TRBJ1-3; abundance: -; CDR3nt: TGTGCCAGCACCAGTCACACCGGGACAGGGGGAGAGGCTGGAAACACCATATATTTT; CDR3aa: CASTSHTGTGGEAGNTIYF
d_gene: -; v_gene: TRBV4-1; j_gene: TRBJ1-2; abundance: -; CDR3nt: TGCGCCAGCAGCCAAGAGAGGGGAGGCGGGGGCTATGGCTACACCTTC; CDR3aa: CASSQERGGGGYGYTF
d_gene: -; v_gene: TRBV7-9; j_gene: TRBJ1-2; abundance: -; CDR3nt: TGTGCCAGCAGCCGGGATGAGCTGGGTGGCTACACCTTC; CDR3aa: CASSRDELGGYTF
d_gene: TRBD2; v_gene: TRBV7-9; j_gene: TRBJ2-7; abundance: -; CDR3nt: TGTGCCAGCAGCTTAGCGCTAGATCGGCGGGAGACCACTACCTACGAGCAGTACTTC; CDR3aa: CASSLALDRRETTTYEQYF
d_gene: -; v_gene: TRBV29-1; j_gene: TRBJ2-3; abundance: -; CDR3nt: TGCAGCGTTGAAGCGGGAGTCGGGGATACGCAGTATTTT; CDR3aa: CSVEAGVGDTQYF
d_gene: -; v_gene: TRBV7-2; j_gene: TRBJ2-1; abundance: -; CDR3nt: TGTGCCAGCAGCTTACTAGGGGGTGATCCCCCGGGCAATGAGCAGTTCTTC; CDR3aa: CASSLLGGDPPGNEQFF
d_gene: TRBD1; v_gene: TRBV4-1; j_gene: TRBJ2-7; abundance: -; CDR3nt: TGCGCCAGCAGCCACCAAACCCGGGACAGGGGGCCCGAGCAGTACTTC; CDR3aa: CASSHQTRDRGPEQYF
d_gene: -; v_gene: TRBV29-1; j_gene: TRBJ2-2; abundance: -; CDR3nt: TGCAGCGTTGTCAGGAACACCGGGGAGCTGTTTTTT; CDR3aa: CSVVRNTGELFF
d_gene: TRBD2; v_gene: TRBV9; j_gene: TRBJ2-5; abundance: -; CDR3nt: TGTGCCAGCAGCACCGGACTAGCTAGGTCGTACCAAGAGACCCAGTACTTC; CDR3aa: CASSTGLARSYQETQYF
d_gene: -; v_gene: TRBV2; j_gene: TRBJ2-5; abundance: -; CDR3nt: TGTGCCAGCAGTGAAGGATACATACAAGAGACCCAGTACTTC; CDR3aa: CASSEGYIQETQYF
d_gene: -; v_gene: TRBV19; j_gene: TRBJ1-1; abundance: -; CDR3nt: TGTGCCAGTAGTATAGTACTTGGAGGAGAGGAAGCTTTCTTT; CDR3aa: CASSIVLGGEEAFF
d_gene: -; v_gene: TRBV28; j_gene: TRBJ1-1; abundance: -; CDR3nt: TGTGCCAGCAGGGGCCCCACTGAAGCTTTCTTT; CDR3aa: CASRGPTEAFF
d_gene: TRBD2; v_gene: TRBV11-3; j_gene: TRBJ2-2; abundance: -; CDR3nt: TGTGCCAGCAGCCCCGGGACTAGCGGGAGAACCGGGGAGCTGTTTTTT; CDR3aa: CASSPGTSGRTGELFF
d_gene: -; v_gene: TRBV2; j_gene: TRBJ1-4; abundance: -; CDR3nt: TGTGCCAGCAGTGTGGACGGATTGGGGGGTGAAAAACTGTTTTTT; CDR3aa: CASSVDGLGGEKLFF
d_gene: -; v_gene: TRBV4-1; j_gene: TRBJ1-2; abundance: -; CDR3nt: TGCGCCAGCGGCCACGAGGCGAGGCCTTATGGCTACACCTTC; CDR3aa: CASGHEARPYGYTF
d_gene: TRBD1; v_gene: TRBV4-2; j_gene: TRBJ1-5; abundance: once; CDR3nt: TGTGCCAGCAGCCAAGTTGGGCAGGGGGCCAATCAGCCCCAGCATTTT; CDR3aa: CASSQVGQGANQPQHF
d_gene: -; v_gene: TRBV6-5; j_gene: TRBJ1-1; abundance: -; CDR3nt: TGTGCCAGCAGCTACCCTACGGGGGACACTGAAGCTTTCTTT; CDR3aa: CASSYPTGDTEAFF
d_gene: TRBD1; v_gene: TRBV6-1; j_gene: TRBJ2-5; abundance: -; CDR3nt: TGTGCCAGCAGAGAGGGACAGCAAGAGACCCAGTACTTC; CDR3aa: CASREGQQETQYF
d_gene: -; v_gene: TRBV29-1; j_gene: TRBJ2-3; abundance: -; CDR3nt: TGCAGCGTTGAAACGGTTTCTAGCGGCACAGATACGCAGTATTTT; CDR3aa: CSVETVSSGTDTQYF
d_gene: -; v_gene: TRBV7-9; j_gene: TRBJ1-1; abundance: -; CDR3nt: TGTGCCAGCAGCCGACAGGAGTTGAACACTGAAGCTTTCTTT; CDR3aa: CASSRQELNTEAFF
d_gene: -; v_gene: TRBV29-1; j_gene: TRBJ2-7; abundance: -; CDR3nt: TGCAGCGCCATGGAACGCGGACTGTACGAGCAGTACTTC; CDR3aa: CSAMERGLYEQYF
d_gene: -; v_gene: TRBV5-5; j_gene: TRBJ2-7; abundance: once; CDR3nt: TGTGCCAGCAGCCCTGGCGCGGGTAAGGACGAGCAGTACTTC; CDR3aa: CASSPGAGKDEQYF
d_gene: -; v_gene: TRBV7-9; j_gene: TRBJ2-1; abundance: once; CDR3nt: TGTGCCAGCAGCTCCACCTCTTTATTGGAGCATCACAATGAGCAGTTCTTC; CDR3aa: CASSSTSLLEHHNEQFF
d_gene: TRBD1; v_gene: TRBV4-1; j_gene: TRBJ1-1; abundance: few; CDR3nt: TGCGCCAGCAGCCAAGACGGTGCGAGGGGGCGAGCTTTCTTT; CDR3aa: CASSQDGARGRAFF
d_gene: TRBD1; v_gene: TRBV11-3; j_gene: TRBJ1-2; abundance: -; CDR3nt: TGTGCCAGCAGCAGGCGACAGGGGCGTTATGGCTACACCTTC; CDR3aa: CASSRRQGRYGYTF
d_gene: TRBD2; v_gene: TRBV6-5; j_gene: TRBJ2-1; abundance: -; CDR3nt: TGTGCCAGCAGAAGATATAGCGGGGGGTATCAGCAGTTCTTC; CDR3aa: CASRRYSGGYQQFF
d_gene: -; v_gene: TRBV4-1; j_gene: TRBJ1-2; abundance: -; CDR3nt: TGCGCCAGCAGCCAAGGGTTGGGGCAGGGGAGCTACACCTTC; CDR3aa: CASSQGLGQGSYTF
d_gene: -; v_gene: TRBV5-1; j_gene: TRBJ2-3; abundance: -; CDR3nt: TGCGCCAGCAACAAGATAGGGGGCACAGATACGCAGTATTTT; CDR3aa: CASNKIGGTDTQYF
d_gene: -; v_gene: TRBV5-1; j_gene: TRBJ1-1; abundance: -; CDR3nt: TGCGCCAGCAGCTTGGTTCAGGGGATGAACACTGAAGCTTTCTTT; CDR3aa: CASSLVQGMNTEAFF
d_gene: -; v_gene: TRBV6-1; j_gene: TRBJ1-6; abundance: -; CDR3nt: TGTGCCAGCAGTGAAAGCAGGTGGAACATGGGGCTATCACCCCTCCACTTT; CDR3aa: CASSESRWNMGLSPLHF
d_gene: -; v_gene: TRBV2; j_gene: TRBJ1-1; abundance: -; CDR3nt: TGTGCCAGCAGTGAACGGGGGGCGGCTTTCTTT; CDR3aa: CASSERGAAFF
d_gene: -; v_gene: TRBV29-1; j_gene: TRBJ2-7; abundance: -; CDR3nt: TGCAGCGTTATATCCAGCTACGAGCAGTACTTC; CDR3aa: CSVISSYEQYF
d_gene: -; v_gene: TRBV5-1; j_gene: TRBJ2-7; abundance: -; CDR3nt: TGCGCCAGCAGCACGGAGAGGGAGCAGTACTTC; CDR3aa: CASSTEREQYF
d_gene: -; v_gene: TRBV29-1; j_gene: TRBJ2-1; abundance: -; CDR3nt: TGCAGCGTTGAAGTCTCCGGGAATGAGCAGTTCTTC; CDR3aa: CSVEVSGNEQFF